This T cell receptor beta chain was recorded in a study of blood T cell repertoires in COVID-19. Study-level background: In each case, the material was cDNA or gDNA derived from T cells, B-cell-depleted T cells, or PBMCs.

The length of the CDR3 is 13 residues. Trimming removed 10 bases at V and 0 bases at J, with 12 bases between. Germline V gene sequence: CDR1 MDHEN, CDR2 SYDVKM. Profiled with immunoSEQ multiplex PCR; TCRdb holds only in-frame clones, not every one. Of hundreds of thousands of clones in the sample, 75% to 90% were seen once. Seattle-derived patients entered the study during active infection and were followed longitudinally. The sequencing input was peripheral blood. The gene calls are TRBV28 and TRBJ1-2; D gene uncertain. The clonotype was recovered from a woman in her 70s with COVID-19, enrolled during active disease. CDR3 in amino acids: CAIRMGPNYGYTF. For the CDR3, the DNA is TGTGCCATCAGAATGGGCCCTAACTATGGCTACACCTTC.